One sample yielded the 15 T cell receptor beta chains listed below, sequenced in a study of cytomegalovirus exposure and HLA in healthy donors. A multiplex PCR was run with 60 Vbeta primers and 13 Jbeta primers. Sequencing was performed with immunoSEQ multiplex PCR; in TCRdb, only in-frame clones are kept and a portion is missing. This sample yields 180,000 or so clones, of which roughly 80% are seen a single time; around 8.3% belongs to the top ten. The sequenced sample was PBMCs. The source is a woman aged 35 to 49 in good health and CMV-seropositive.

V usage is TRBV2 and J usage is TRBJ2-5; TRBD2 matches 8 bases. Germline V gene lookup returns CDR1 SNHLY and CDR2 FYNNEI. The CDR3 runs to 13 residues. With V trimmed by 7 bases and J by 6 bases, 7 bases remained unmatched. The CDR3 loop is CASTRGGVQTQYF. In DNA form, the CDR3 reads TGTGCCAGCACCCGGGGGGGGGTCCAGACCCAGTACTTC.

This chain links TRBV6-5 with TRBJ2-1; 7 positions match TRBD2. V was pared by 7 bases and J by 0 bases, with 3 bases of the junction left unmatched. CDR3 length: 14 amino acids. CDR1 is MNHEY and CDR2 is SVGAGI in the germline V gene. The chain's CDR3 is CASKRGSSYNEQFF. The CDR3 DNA reads TGTGCCAGCAAGCGGGGAAGCTCCTACAATGAGCAGTTCTTC.

This clone came up once. The V gene is TRBV5-4, the J gene TRBJ2-1; 10 bases fit TRBD2. Germline CDR1 reads SGHNT; CDR2 reads YYREEE (reference sequence). The J segment lost 7 bases and the V segment lost 0 bases, leaving 4 bases of the junction unmatched. The CDR3 consists of 15 residues. CDR3 in amino acids: CASSLGLAGVNEQFF. CDR3 DNA sequence: TGTGCCAGCAGCTTGGGCCTAGCGGGAGTAAATGAGCAGTTCTTC.

The chain couples TRBV28 to TRBJ2-7; D may be TRBD2 (6 bases). The V gene's germline CDR1 is MDHEN and CDR2 SYDVKM. V lost 8 bases and J lost 0, with 11 bases in between. This CDR3 spans 13 amino acids. The CDR3 protein is CASATTSSYEQYF. The CDR3 nucleotides are TGTGCCAGCGCAACGACTAGCTCCTACGAGCAGTACTTC. Variable domain in full (rest from reference TRBV28 and TRBJ2-7): DVKVTQSSRYLVKRTGEKVFLECVQDMDHENMFWYRQDPGLGLRLIYFSYDVKMKEKGDIPEGYSVSREKKERFSLILESASTNQTSMYLCASATTSSYEQYFGPGTRLTVT.

The sample holds one count of this clone. The gene calls are TRBV19 and TRBJ2-1, with 7 bases that match TRBD2. The germline CDR1 and CDR2 sequences are LNHDA and SQIVND (reference sequence). The J segment lost 9 bases and the V segment lost 5 bases, leaving 22 bases of the junction unmatched. There are 18 residues in the CDR3. Written as DNA, the CDR3 is TGTGCCAGTAGTCCCTATGGATACTCGGCTAGCGGTCTAGGTGAGCAGTTCTTC. Translated: CASSPYGYSASGLGEQFF.

This chain links TRBV7-9 with TRBJ2-7, with 9 bases aligning to TRBD2. CDR3 length: 19 amino acids. Germline V CDR1 and CDR2: SEHNR, FQNEAQ (reference sequence). J was trimmed by 3 bases and V by 2 bases; bases with no gene match: 17. CDR3 sequence reads: CASSLKGGGSGLAFYEQYF. CDR3 DNA sequence: TGTGCCAGCAGCTTAAAGGGGGGGGGCTCGGGACTAGCTTTCTACGAGCAGTACTTC.

There are a few counts of this clone. The chain links TRBV6-6 to TRBJ1-4; unclear D gene. The CDR3 is made up of 15 amino acids. The germline V gene encodes CDR1 MNHNY and CDR2 SVGAGI (reference sequence). V was clipped by 7 bases and J by 3 bases, with 15 bases between them. The CDR3 coding sequence is TGTGCCAGCATCGGAGGCGGCATGTCTAATGAAAAACTGTTTTTT. The encoded protein is CASIGGGMSNEKLFF.

The J gene is TRBJ2-2, the V gene TRBV6-6; 7 nucleotides align to TRBD2. V dropped 2 bases and J dropped 7; count of bases not matched to a gene: 7. The CDR3 is 15 amino acids. Germline V CDR1 and CDR2: MNHNY, SVGAGI (reference sequence). The CDR3: CASSYPRDYSGELFF. The CDR3 DNA reads as TGTGCCAGCAGTTACCCAAGGGACTACAGCGGGGAGCTGTTTTTT.

This clone appeared a few times. The chain is built from TRBV28 and TRBJ2-1; TRBD2 matches 7 bases. In germline, CDR1 is MDHEN, CDR2 SYDVKM. CDR3 length equals 13 residues. With 3 bases clipped from V and 9 bases from J, the junction kept 5 bases outside the gene matches. As DNA, the CDR3 is TGTGCCAGCAGTTTTGCGGGAGTAGGTGAGCAGTTCTTC. This encodes CASSFAGVGEQFF.

CDR3 nucleotide sequence: TGTGCCAGCAGCTTACGTGACAGGGGGAATGGAAACACCATATATTTT. It specifies CASSLRDRGNGNTIYF. The V call is TRBV5-4, the J call TRBJ1-3, with TRBD1 matching 9 bases. CDR3 size: 16 residues. Germline loops: CDR1 SGHNT, CDR2 YYREEE (reference sequence). After removal of 2 bases from V and 3 bases from J, the junction contained 6 bases not matched to a gene.

The V gene is TRBV29-1, the J gene TRBJ1-1; 11 bases agree with TRBD1. J gave up 6 bases and V 0 bases, and 6 bases lay outside the gene matches. Germline V gene sequence: CDR1 SQVTM, CDR2 ANQGSEA. The CDR3 totals 15 residues. The CDR3 is CSVEEGGTGGSEAFF. DNA for the CDR3: TGCAGCGTTGAAGAGGGCGGGACAGGGGGGTCTGAAGCTTTCTTT.

This clone was detected a few times. The chain links TRBV19 to TRBJ2-2; D possibly corresponds to TRBD1 (7 bases). The V gene lost 3 bases and the J gene lost 8 bases, with 22 bases spanning the gap. The germline V gene has CDR1 LNHDA and CDR2 SQIVND (reference sequence). The CDR3 length is 17 residues. CDR3 nucleotides: TGTGCCAGTAGTATGATTCCCGGTCAGGGGGGAAAAGGGGAGCTGTTTTTT. Translating gives CASSMIPGQGGKGELFF.

The rearrangement links TRBV14 to TRBJ2-5; D perhaps matches TRBD2 (6 bases). There are 14 residues in the CDR3. Germline assignment: CDR1 SGHDN and CDR2 FVKESK. Trimming shortened V by 0 bases and J by 7 bases, and 12 bases separated the two germline ends. In DNA form, the CDR3 reads TGTGCCAGCAGCCAAGATCGGAGGGGAAGGACCCAGTACTTC. Translation: CASSQDRRGRTQYF.

The chain joins TRBV11-1 to TRBJ1-2; TRBD1 might be the D (5 bases). V lost 5 bases, J lost 6 bases, and 19 bases lay in between. The CDR3 contains 15 residues. Germline CDR1 SGHAT, CDR2 FQDESV (reference sequence). The CDR3 DNA reads TGTGCCAGCAGCCCCCGGACATCAGTCGGTGATGGCTACACCTTC. It codes for CASSPRTSVGDGYTF.

This chain connects TRBV25-1 to TRBJ1-6, with 10 bases matching TRBD1. There are 15 residues in the CDR3. The germline CDR1 and CDR2 sequences are MGHDK and SYGVNS. V was clipped by 2 bases and J by 9 bases; unmatched bases: 4. CDR3 loop: CASSESGTGVSPLHF. As DNA, the CDR3 is TGTGCCAGCAGTGAAAGCGGGACAGGGGTTTCACCCCTCCACTTT.